The 8 T cell receptor beta chains below all came from one sample that was sequenced in a study of T cell responses to AZD1222 COVID-19 vaccine. This table comes from immunoSEQ multiplex PCR, and its TCRdb copy is limited to in-frame clones, with some not included. The table lists tens of thousands of clones, roughly 89% of them singletons. The sample consisted of peripheral blood, taken 28 days after the second AZD1222 dose. These receptors originate from an adult who received the AZD1222 COVID-19 vaccine.

The genes are TRBV3-1 (or the pseudogene TRBV3-2) and TRBJ2-2; no reliable D call. The V gene's germline CDR1 is LGHDT and CDR2 YNNKEL (reference sequence). The CDR3 contains 13 residues. Trimming took 5 bases from V and 4 from J, leaving 8 bases between them. DNA of the CDR3: TGTGCCAGCAGCTCTCTTACCACCGGGGAGCTGTTTTTT. Its translation: CASSSLTTGELFF.

This clone was detected a few times. The CDR3, as DNA: TGTGCCAGCAGCATCCTGAGCGGGGGGGCCGGGGAGCTGTTTTTT. Amino acid sequence: CASSILSGGAGELFF. The V and J genes are TRBV7-2 and TRBJ2-2, with 10 bases matching TRBD2. The V and J ends lost 5 bases and 6 bases, in that order; junction bases with no gene match: 6. The CDR3 runs 15 residues. Germline CDR1 SGHTA, CDR2 FQGNSA.

The chain employs TRBV3-1 (or the pseudogene TRBV3-2) and TRBJ1-3; D perhaps matches TRBD1 (6 bases). V dropped 4 bases and J dropped 2 bases, with 12 bases sitting between them. Germline-derived CDR1 and CDR2 are LGHDT and YNNKEL (reference sequence). This CDR3 is 15 amino acids long. In nucleotides, the CDR3 is TGTGCCAGCAGCCGGGGGCGGGTGACTGGAAACACCATATATTTT. It codes for CASSRGRVTGNTIYF.

The rearrangement uses TRBV5-6 and TRBJ2-5, with unresolved D. Germline loops: CDR1 SGHDT, CDR2 YYEEEE. Trimming shortened V by 3 bases and J by 2 bases, and 11 bases separated the two germline ends. The CDR3 extends over 14 amino acids. The chain's CDR3 is CASSSPGSQETQYF. CDR3 bases: TGTGCCAGCAGCTCACCCGGGTCTCAAGAGACCCAGTACTTC.

This chain uses TRBV6-2 or TRBV6-3 with TRBJ2-2; 9 positions match TRBD1. CDR1 is MNHEY, CDR2 SVGEGT, per germline. V shed 6 bases and J 7 bases; nucleotides not matched to a gene: 9. CDR3 length: 15 residues. As DNA, the CDR3 is TGTGCCAGCAGATACCGGGACAGGGAAATCGGGGAGCTGTTTTTT. Its translation: CASRYRDREIGELFF.

This clone was recorded only once. J is TRBJ2-3 and V is TRBV29-1; no firm D call. Germline V gives CDR1 SQVTM, CDR2 ANQGSEA. The CDR3 totals 11 residues. V was cut by 1 base and J by 2 bases, with 1 base left in between. The CDR3 coding sequence is TGCAGCGTTGAAGTCACAGATACGCAGTATTTT. Translated, it gives CSVEVTDTQYF.

This clone showed up just once. This sequence joins TRBV5-1 and TRBJ1-1; TRBD1 aligns across 7 bases. Per germline, CDR1 SGHRS and CDR2 YFSETQ. The CDR3 length is 16 residues. V gave up 3 bases and J gave up 7 bases; unmatched junction bases: 15. The CDR3 loop reads CASSWGESGGVNEAFF. CDR3 nucleotide sequence: TGCGCCAGCAGCTGGGGCGAGTCAGGGGGGGTTAATGAAGCTTTCTTT.

This chain joins TRBV15 and TRBJ2-5; 9 bases agree with TRBD1. CDR3 size: 15 residues. Germline loops: CDR1 LNHNV, CDR2 YYDKDF (reference sequence). V gave up 5 bases and J gave up 4 bases; unmatched junction bases: 8. CDR3 sequence: CATSPGQGQGETQYF. As DNA, the CDR3 is TGTGCCACCAGCCCGGGTCAGGGACAGGGAGAGACCCAGTACTTC.